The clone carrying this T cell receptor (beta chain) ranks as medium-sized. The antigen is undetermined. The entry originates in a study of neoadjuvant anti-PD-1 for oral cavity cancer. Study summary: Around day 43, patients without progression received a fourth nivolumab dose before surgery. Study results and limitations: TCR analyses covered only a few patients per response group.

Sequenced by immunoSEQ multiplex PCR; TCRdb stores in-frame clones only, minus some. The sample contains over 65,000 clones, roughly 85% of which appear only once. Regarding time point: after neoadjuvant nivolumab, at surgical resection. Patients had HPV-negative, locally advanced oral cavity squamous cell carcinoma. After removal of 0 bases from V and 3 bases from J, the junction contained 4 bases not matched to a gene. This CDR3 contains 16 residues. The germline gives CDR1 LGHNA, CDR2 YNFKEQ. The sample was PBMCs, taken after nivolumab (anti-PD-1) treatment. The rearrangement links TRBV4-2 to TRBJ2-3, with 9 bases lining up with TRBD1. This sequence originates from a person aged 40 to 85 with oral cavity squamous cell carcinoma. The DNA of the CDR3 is TGTGCCAGCAGCCAAGATCTGGGGACAGGGACAGATACGCAGTATTTT. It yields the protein CASSQDLGTGTDTQYF.